The rows below give T cell receptor beta chains drawn from one sample of a study of blood T cell repertoires in COVID-19. Here immunoSEQ multiplex PCR was the method, and the copy in TCRdb shows in-frame clones only, minus some. This table has approximately 200,000 clones, around nine tenths appearing once. The source material was peripheral blood. The source of these receptors is a man between 18 and 29 years old with active or convalescent COVID-19. The CDR3 runs from the conserved cysteine through the conserved F or W. D genes are given only for firm matches. The listing skips clone size in some rows; elsewhere it reads once, few, many or a size class.

clone_size: once; j_call: TRBJ1-4; d_call: .; v_call: TRBV3-1/TRBV3-2; cdr3_aa: CASSQDRTNEKLFF; cdr3_nt: TGTGCCAGCAGCCAAGACAGAACTAATGAAAAACTGTTTTTT
clone_size: .; j_call: TRBJ1-1; d_call: .; v_call: TRBV10-3; cdr3_aa: CAISSGVGTEAFF; cdr3_nt: TGTGCCATCAGTTCAGGGGTCGGCACTGAAGCTTTCTTT
clone_size: once; j_call: TRBJ1-2; d_call: TRBD1; v_call: TRBV6-5; cdr3_aa: CASTLGWTGLYGYTF; cdr3_nt: TGTGCCAGCACCTTAGGGTGGACAGGGCTCTATGGCTACACCTTC
clone_size: .; j_call: TRBJ1-4; d_call: .; v_call: TRBV30; cdr3_aa: CAWSAEGREKLFF; cdr3_nt: TGTGCCTGGAGTGCAGAGGGGAGGGAAAAACTGTTTTTT
clone_size: few; j_call: TRBJ1-1; d_call: TRBD1; v_call: TRBV19; cdr3_aa: CASSPAGQGAYRNTEAFF; cdr3_nt: TGTGCCAGTAGTCCAGCCGGACAGGGGGCTTATAGGAACACTGAAGCTTTCTTT
clone_size: .; j_call: TRBJ2-1; d_call: TRBD2; v_call: TRBV29-1; cdr3_aa: CSAVGTSGRIGRTYNEQFF; cdr3_nt: TGCAGCGCTGTGGGGACTAGCGGGAGGATAGGAAGGACCTACAATGAGCAGTTCTTC
clone_size: .; j_call: TRBJ2-1; d_call: TRBD2; v_call: TRBV7-2; cdr3_aa: CASSLGEGLGEQFF; cdr3_nt: TGTGCCAGCAGCTTAGGGGAGGGACTAGGTGAGCAGTTCTTC
clone_size: once; j_call: TRBJ1-6; d_call: .; v_call: TRBV30; cdr3_aa: CARGLTGGNSPLHF; cdr3_nt: TGTGCCCGGGGGTTGACAGGCGGGAATTCACCCCTCCACTTT
clone_size: .; j_call: TRBJ1-3; d_call: .; v_call: TRBV5-6; cdr3_aa: CASSFGGNTIYF; cdr3_nt: TGTGCCAGCAGCTTCGGGGGAAACACCATATATTTT
clone_size: .; j_call: TRBJ2-3; d_call: .; v_call: TRBV9; cdr3_aa: CASSPTSTDTQYF; cdr3_nt: TGTGCCAGCAGCCCTACCAGCACAGATACGCAGTATTTT
clone_size: .; j_call: TRBJ2-3; d_call: .; v_call: TRBV30; cdr3_aa: CAWSVLGDTQYF; cdr3_nt: TGTGCCTGGAGTGTACTAGGGGATACGCAGTATTTT
clone_size: .; j_call: TRBJ1-2; d_call: .; v_call: TRBV6-6; cdr3_aa: CASSLTVSYGYTF; cdr3_nt: TGTGCCAGCAGTCTGACAGTTAGTTATGGCTACACCTTC
clone_size: .; j_call: TRBJ2-1; d_call: TRBD2; v_call: TRBV7-2; cdr3_aa: CASSLAPLAGGTNEQFF; cdr3_nt: TGTGCCAGCAGCTTAGCGCCTTTAGCGGGAGGAACCAATGAGCAGTTCTTC
clone_size: .; j_call: TRBJ2-1; d_call: .; v_call: TRBV7-9; cdr3_aa: CASSLVARGEQFF; cdr3_nt: TGTGCCAGCAGCTTAGTGGCCCGGGGTGAGCAGTTCTTC
clone_size: once; j_call: TRBJ1-1; d_call: .; v_call: TRBV5-1; cdr3_aa: CASSLGFRAIGREDTEAFF; cdr3_nt: TGCGCCAGCAGCTTGGGTTTTCGCGCTATCGGGAGGGAAGACACTGAAGCTTTCTTT
clone_size: .; j_call: TRBJ1-6; d_call: .; v_call: TRBV11-2; cdr3_aa: CASTLSRFASDSPLHF; cdr3_nt: TGTGCCAGCACCCTTAGTCGGTTTGCTAGCGATTCACCCCTCCACTTT
clone_size: .; j_call: TRBJ2-5; d_call: TRBD2; v_call: TRBV20-1; cdr3_aa: CSASHGGRGFGTQYF; cdr3_nt: TGCAGTGCTAGTCATGGCGGGAGGGGATTCGGGACCCAGTACTTC
clone_size: .; j_call: TRBJ2-7; d_call: .; v_call: TRBV30; cdr3_aa: CAWSVGQGAYEQYF; cdr3_nt: TGTGCCTGGAGTGTGGGCCAGGGTGCCTACGAGCAGTACTTC
clone_size: once; j_call: TRBJ2-3; d_call: TRBD2; v_call: TRBV28; cdr3_aa: CASSIWGLAENTDTQYF; cdr3_nt: TGTGCCAGCAGTATATGGGGACTAGCGGAAAACACAGATACGCAGTATTTT
clone_size: .; j_call: TRBJ2-7; d_call: TRBD1; v_call: TRBV12-5; cdr3_aa: CASGWTGGYEQYF; cdr3_nt: TGTGCTAGTGGATGGACAGGGGGTTACGAGCAGTACTTC
clone_size: .; j_call: TRBJ1-5; d_call: TRBD1; v_call: TRBV27; cdr3_aa: CASSGQGLQPQHF; cdr3_nt: TGTGCCAGCAGTGGACAGGGGCTTCAGCCCCAGCATTTT
clone_size: .; j_call: TRBJ1-1; d_call: .; v_call: TRBV6-5; cdr3_aa: CASSRAMDTEAFF; cdr3_nt: TGTGCCAGCAGCCGCGCGATGGACACTGAAGCTTTCTTT
clone_size: few; j_call: TRBJ2-2; d_call: .; v_call: TRBV7-2; cdr3_aa: CASSFAGRELFF; cdr3_nt: TGTGCCAGCAGCTTCGCGGGTAGGGAGCTGTTTTTT
clone_size: .; j_call: TRBJ1-5; d_call: .; v_call: TRBV5-1; cdr3_aa: CASSLDGASNQPQHF; cdr3_nt: TGCGCCAGCAGCTTGGATGGGGCTAGCAATCAGCCCCAGCATTTT
clone_size: once; j_call: TRBJ2-5; d_call: TRBD1; v_call: TRBV6-5; cdr3_aa: CASSYRTGEGETQYF; cdr3_nt: TGTGCCAGCAGTTACAGGACAGGGGAGGGAGAGACCCAGTACTTC
clone_size: .; j_call: TRBJ2-2; d_call: .; v_call: TRBV12-3/TRBV12-4; cdr3_aa: CASFSVNTGELFF; cdr3_nt: TGTGCCAGCTTTTCAGTTAACACCGGGGAGCTGTTTTTT
clone_size: .; j_call: TRBJ1-5; d_call: .; v_call: TRBV5-1; cdr3_aa: CASSLGGSSNQPQHF; cdr3_nt: TGCGCCAGCAGCTTGGGAGGTTCTAGCAATCAGCCCCAGCATTTT
clone_size: .; j_call: TRBJ2-1; d_call: TRBD2; v_call: TRBV14; cdr3_aa: CASSQDRGLAGGNEQFF; cdr3_nt: TGTGCCAGCAGCCAAGATCGGGGACTAGCGGGAGGCAATGAGCAGTTCTTC
clone_size: .; j_call: TRBJ2-1; d_call: .; v_call: TRBV19; cdr3_aa: CASRTGYNEQFF; cdr3_nt: TGTGCCAGTAGAACAGGATACAATGAGCAGTTCTTC
clone_size: .; j_call: TRBJ2-5; d_call: .; v_call: TRBV7-9; cdr3_aa: CASSSLAGDETQYF; cdr3_nt: TGTGCCAGCAGCTCCCTGGCGGGCGATGAGACCCAGTACTTC
clone_size: .; j_call: TRBJ2-3; d_call: TRBD2; v_call: TRBV19; cdr3_aa: CASSAREGRTQYF; cdr3_nt: TGTGCCAGTAGTGCGCGGGAGGGCCGAACGCAGTATTTT
clone_size: once; j_call: TRBJ1-3; d_call: .; v_call: TRBV15; cdr3_aa: CATSPWGEGNTIYF; cdr3_nt: TGTGCCACCAGCCCTTGGGGGGAAGGAAACACCATATATTTT
clone_size: .; j_call: TRBJ2-7; d_call: .; v_call: TRBV19; cdr3_aa: CASSYRGRGEQYF; cdr3_nt: TGTGCCAGTAGTTACAGGGGCCGGGGGGAGCAGTACTTC
clone_size: .; j_call: TRBJ1-5; d_call: .; v_call: TRBV30; cdr3_aa: CAWSVQGNQPQHF; cdr3_nt: TGTGCCTGGAGTGTACAGGGCAATCAGCCCCAGCATTTT
clone_size: .; j_call: TRBJ1-5; d_call: .; v_call: TRBV25-1; cdr3_aa: CASSGQGNQPQHF; cdr3_nt: TGTGCCAGCAGTGGACAGGGCAATCAGCCCCAGCATTTT
clone_size: .; j_call: TRBJ2-5; d_call: .; v_call: TRBV18; cdr3_aa: CASSPPAQETQYF; cdr3_nt: TGTGCCAGCTCACCACCGGCTCAAGAGACCCAGTACTTC
clone_size: .; j_call: TRBJ1-4; d_call: TRBD1; v_call: TRBV24-1; cdr3_aa: CATSEGQGEKLFF; cdr3_nt: TGTGCCACCAGTGAAGGACAGGGTGAAAAACTGTTTTTT
clone_size: .; j_call: TRBJ2-1; d_call: .; v_call: TRBV6-5; cdr3_aa: CASSSPAKAGFNEQFF; cdr3_nt: TGTGCCAGCAGTTCCCCTGCGAAGGCAGGGTTCAATGAGCAGTTCTTC
clone_size: .; j_call: TRBJ2-7; d_call: TRBD2; v_call: TRBV19; cdr3_aa: CASSILAEAYEQYF; cdr3_nt: TGTGCCAGTAGTATACTAGCGGAAGCCTACGAGCAGTACTTC
clone_size: few; j_call: TRBJ1-6; d_call: TRBD1; v_call: TRBV27; cdr3_aa: CASSFLQGASPLHF; cdr3_nt: TGTGCCAGCAGTTTCCTACAGGGGGCCTCACCCCTCCACTTT
clone_size: .; j_call: TRBJ2-7; d_call: .; v_call: TRBV28; cdr3_aa: CASRGPGGGYEQYF; cdr3_nt: TGTGCCAGCAGGGGTCCAGGGGGAGGCTACGAGCAGTACTTC
clone_size: .; j_call: TRBJ1-2; d_call: TRBD1; v_call: TRBV7-3; cdr3_aa: CASSSWDRGNYGYTF; cdr3_nt: TGTGCCAGCAGCTCTTGGGACAGGGGTAACTATGGCTACACCTTC
clone_size: once; j_call: TRBJ2-1; d_call: .; v_call: TRBV5-1; cdr3_aa: CASSQQGYMNEQFF; cdr3_nt: TGCGCCAGCAGCCAACAGGGTTATATGAATGAGCAGTTCTTC
clone_size: few; j_call: TRBJ2-5; d_call: TRBD2; v_call: TRBV10-3; cdr3_aa: CAIGGLAGGHQETQYF; cdr3_nt: TGTGCCATCGGAGGACTAGCGGGAGGGCACCAAGAGACCCAGTACTTC